This TCR beta chain was captured in a study of shared clonotypes between healthy human individuals. It was across several immunoSEQ plates that each subset's genomic DNA was evenly split. Assay used: immunoSEQ multiplex PCR; TCRdb lists only in-frame clones, some missing. The repertoire holds about 580,000 clones, about 98% seen once, with approximately 0.3% in the top ten. Regarding the study as a whole: Memory subsets had estimated richness that was generally smaller than that of naive subsets.

The CDR3 covers 16 residues. Looked up from germline, CDR1 is SGHNT and CDR2 is YENEEA. The V end was cut by 5 bases, the J end by 4 bases, with 18 bases between. Concerning this clone itself: Its antigen is still unknown.

CD8 cells classed as naive were CD45RO-negative and positively selected for CCR7, excluding terminally differentiated effector memory CD45RA+ cells. The source of this sequence is a man aged 25-45 years in good health. The sequenced sample was naive CD8+ T cells sorted from blood. The chain employs TRBV11-3 and TRBJ1-5; unclear D gene. This chain's CDR3 is CASSTSEGVWNQPQHF. CDR3 in DNA: TGTGCCAGCAGCACATCAGAGGGAGTTTGGAATCAGCCCCAGCATTTT.